The sequence of this T cell receptor (beta chain) was determined in a study of graft-versus-host responses after intestinal transplantation. V dropped 0 bases and J dropped 4; count of bases not matched to a gene: 1. This CDR3 is 13 amino acids long. Germline V lookup: CDR1 SGHRS, CDR2 YFSETQ. This clone was seen only a few times. What it binds is not known. Other DNA sequences in the same sample also yield this CDR3. Sequenced by immunoSEQ multiplex PCR; TCRdb stores in-frame clones only, minus some. The table shows about 90,000 clones, with about 87% occurring only once. The chain links TRBV5-1 to TRBJ2-7, with 7 bases matching TRBD2. The sequencing here drew on unstimulated CD4+ T cells sorted from spleen or lymph node cells, taken before transplant. The receptor was isolated from a human donor who was the organ donor for an intestinal transplant. The CDR3 DNA sequence: TGCGCCAGCAGCTTGGTCGGGGGGTACGAGCAGTACTTC. Translated: CASSLVGGYEQYF.